This T cell receptor beta chain derives from a study of shared clonotypes between healthy human individuals. Study results and caveats: In general, naive subsets displayed greater estimated richness than memory subsets did.

The material for each subset, its genomic DNA, was split evenly across several immunoSEQ plates. TCRdb's table, derived via immunoSEQ multiplex PCR, lists solely in-frame clones and lacks some. The data show approximately 1.5 million clones, 97% to 99% seen once. The trim removed 4 bases at V and 5 bases at J, leaving 11 bases unmatched. Germline V gene sequence: CDR1 KGHSH, CDR2 LQKENI. The CDR3 runs 16 residues. Regarding this clone: Antigen specificity is unknown.

The clonotype originates from a man aged 30 to 45 in good health. The sequenced material came from naive CD4+ T cells sorted from blood. Regarding subset: CD45RA+ positively selected. The rearrangement links TRBV18 to TRBJ2-1; 7 nucleotides line up with TRBD1. The CDR3 DNA reads TGTGCCAGCTCACGAAAACGACAGGGTTGGAACAATGAGCAGTTCTTC. Protein: CASSRKRQGWNNEQFF.